The 12 T cell receptor beta chains in this list originate from one sample, sequenced in a study of T cell responses to AZD1222 COVID-19 vaccine. The method was immunoSEQ multiplex PCR; TCRdb's version includes in-frame clones alone and lacks a portion of them. The sample lists approximately 120,000 clones; around 87% were seen once. The sample consisted of peripheral blood, taken 28 days after the second AZD1222 dose. The receptors originated from an adult who received the AZD1222 COVID-19 vaccine.

Comments on this clone: The same CDR3 arises from other DNA sequences in this sample as well. The CDR3 here is CASSSRPYSPLHF. The CDR3 nucleotides are TGTGCCAGCAGTTCGCGACCGTATTCACCCCTCCACTTT. The genes are TRBV27 and TRBJ1-6; D uncertain. Germline V gene sequence: CDR1 MNHEY, CDR2 SMNVEV (reference sequence). The CDR3 is 13 residues long. Trimming left V 4 bases short and J 8 bases short, with 9 bases between.

The chain employs TRBV6-2 or TRBV6-3 and TRBJ2-7; D is perhaps TRBD1 (5 bases). With 3 bases removed from V and 0 bases from J, the gap between germline ends came to 6 bases. CDR1 and CDR2 from the germline V gene are MNHEY and SVGEGT. This CDR3 region has 13 residues. This CDR3 is CASSYTGSYEQYF. CDR3 sequence (DNA): TGTGCCAGCAGTTATACAGGCTCCTACGAGCAGTACTTC.

V is TRBV7-2 and J is TRBJ1-6, with D maybe TRBD1 (5 bases). CDR1 and CDR2 from the germline V gene are SGHTA and FQGNSA. This CDR3 region has 14 residues. V lost 6 bases and J lost 8, with 14 bases in between. CDR3 protein: CASRQRGRDSPLHF. As DNA, the CDR3 is TGTGCCAGCAGACAAAGGGGCAGGGATTCACCCCTCCACTTT. Full variable domain (remainder filled in from reference TRBV7-2 and TRBJ1-6): GAGVSQSPSNKVTEKGKDVELRCDPISGHTALYWYRQSLGQGLEFLIYFQGNSAPDKSGLPSDRFSAERTGGSVSTLTIQRTQQEDSAVYLCASRQRGRDSPLHFGNGTRLTVT.

The CDR3 DNA follows: TGTGCCAGCTCTAGCGGCTACAATGAGCAGTTCTTC. It codes for CASSSGYNEQFF. This rearrangement joins TRBV7-3 to TRBJ2-1, with TRBD2 matching 7 bases. This CDR3 contains 12 residues. The V gene's germline CDR1 is SGHTA and CDR2 FQGTGA. J gave up 3 bases and V 8 bases, and 1 base lay outside the gene matches.

J is TRBJ2-2 and V is TRBV19; perhaps TRBD1 as D (5 bases). Between the trimmed V and J ends, which lost 8 bases and 6 bases, there was a span of 19 bases. The CDR3 covers 15 residues. Germline values: CDR1 LNHDA, CDR2 SQIVND (reference sequence). The CDR3 DNA is TGTGCCAGTCTTAACCTGGCAGGGCCGGCCGGGGAGCTGTTTTTT. Translation gives CASLNLAGPAGELFF. Full variable domain (missing parts from reference TRBV19 and TRBJ2-2): DGGITQSPKYLFRKEGQNVTLSCEQNLNHDAMYWYRQDPGQGLRLIYYSQIVNDFQKGDIAEGYSVSREKKESFPLTVTSAQKNPTAFYLCASLNLAGPAGELFFGEGSRLTVL.

This rearrangement joins TRBV5-1 to TRBJ2-1, with 10 bases matching TRBD2. Germline trimming cut 0 bases from V and 2 bases from J; bases unmatched to any gene: 2. The CDR3 runs to 16 residues. Per germline, CDR1 SGHRS and CDR2 YFSETQ. The DNA of the CDR3 is TGCGCCAGCAGCTTGGTAGCGGGAGGAACCTACAATGAGCAGTTCTTC. This gives the protein CASSLVAGGTYNEQFF.

The chain uses TRBV11-2 and TRBJ1-1; no clear D gene. CDR1 is SGHAT, CDR2 FQNNGV, per germline. Trimming took off 0 bases at V and 5 bases at J, with 10 bases between the two ends. This CDR3 region has 14 residues. The CDR3 reads CASSLEIRVTEAFF. Here the CDR3 DNA reads TGTGCCAGCAGCTTAGAAATCCGGGTGACTGAAGCTTTCTTT. Drawing the rest from reference TRBV11-2 and TRBJ1-1, the complete variable domain is EAGVAQSPRYKIIEKRQSVAFWCNPISGHATLYWYQQILGQGPKLLIQFQNNGVVDDSQLPKDRFSAERLKGVDSTLKIQPAKLEDSAVYLCASSLEIRVTEAFFGQGTRLTVV.

The chain uses TRBV15 and TRBJ2-7, with 8 bases that match TRBD2. The CDR3 runs 18 residues. V shed 1 base and J 0 bases; nucleotides not matched to a gene: 11. CDR1 is LNHNV and CDR2 is YYDKDF in the germline V gene (reference sequence). The CDR3 protein is CATSRVESGSSSSYEQYF. The CDR3, as DNA: TGTGCCACCAGCAGAGTAGAAAGCGGGAGTTCGAGCTCCTACGAGCAGTACTTC.

This sequence joins TRBV5-5 and TRBJ1-6, with a tentative D call TRBD1 (5 bases). Germline CDR1 reads SGHKS; CDR2 reads YYEKEE (reference sequence). Trimming stripped 0 bases from V and 12 bases from J, with 10 bases between. This CDR3 comprises 13 residues. CDR3 sequence: CASSLGQGGPLHF. CDR3 DNA sequence: TGTGCCAGCAGCTTGGGTCAGGGTGGACCCCTCCACTTT.

The V call is TRBV11-2, the J call TRBJ1-2; D is ambiguous. Germline-derived CDR1 and CDR2 are SGHAT and FQNNGV. Trimming removed 0 bases from V and 4 bases from J, with 9 bases in between. The CDR3 spans 14 residues. In nucleotides, the CDR3 is TGTGCCAGCAGCTTAGATCGAGGGTTCTATGGCTACACCTTC. Protein product: CASSLDRGFYGYTF.

The J gene is TRBJ2-3, the V gene TRBV19; 9 bases line up with TRBD2. Germline V lookup: CDR1 LNHDA, CDR2 SQIVND (reference sequence). The V segment lost 4 bases and the J segment 5 bases; nucleotides outside the gene matches: 10. This CDR3 comprises 16 residues. This chain's CDR3 is CASSKIAGEGIDTQYF. CDR3 sequence (DNA): TGTGCCAGTAGTAAAATAGCGGGAGAAGGCATAGATACGCAGTATTTT. Using reference TRBV19 and TRBJ2-3 for the parts outside the CDR3, the full variable domain is DGGITQSPKYLFRKEGQNVTLSCEQNLNHDAMYWYRQDPGQGLRLIYYSQIVNDFQKGDIAEGYSVSREKKESFPLTVTSAQKNPTAFYLCASSKIAGEGIDTQYFGPGTRLTVL.

The chain couples TRBV12-3 or TRBV12-4 to TRBJ1-1; TRBD1 is a possible D gene (5 bases). The CDR3 totals 13 residues. V lost 7 bases to trimming and J lost 4 bases, with 13 bases between them. The CDR3 here is CASKWLGRTEAFF. The DNA for the CDR3 is TGTGCCAGCAAGTGGCTGGGGCGCACTGAAGCTTTCTTT.